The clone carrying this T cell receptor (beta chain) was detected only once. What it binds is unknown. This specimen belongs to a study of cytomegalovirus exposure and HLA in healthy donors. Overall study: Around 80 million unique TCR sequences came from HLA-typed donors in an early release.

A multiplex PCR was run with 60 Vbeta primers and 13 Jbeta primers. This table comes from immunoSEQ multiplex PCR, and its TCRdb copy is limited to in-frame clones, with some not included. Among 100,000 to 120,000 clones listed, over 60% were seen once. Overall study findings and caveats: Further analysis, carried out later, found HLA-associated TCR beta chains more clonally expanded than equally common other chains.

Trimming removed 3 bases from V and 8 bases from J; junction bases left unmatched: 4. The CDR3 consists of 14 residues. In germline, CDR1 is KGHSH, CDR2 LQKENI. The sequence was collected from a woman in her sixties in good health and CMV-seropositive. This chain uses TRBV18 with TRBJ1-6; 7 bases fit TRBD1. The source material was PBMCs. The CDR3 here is CASSPTGFDSPLHF. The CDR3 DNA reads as TGTGCCAGCTCACCGACAGGGTTCGATTCACCCCTCCACTTT.